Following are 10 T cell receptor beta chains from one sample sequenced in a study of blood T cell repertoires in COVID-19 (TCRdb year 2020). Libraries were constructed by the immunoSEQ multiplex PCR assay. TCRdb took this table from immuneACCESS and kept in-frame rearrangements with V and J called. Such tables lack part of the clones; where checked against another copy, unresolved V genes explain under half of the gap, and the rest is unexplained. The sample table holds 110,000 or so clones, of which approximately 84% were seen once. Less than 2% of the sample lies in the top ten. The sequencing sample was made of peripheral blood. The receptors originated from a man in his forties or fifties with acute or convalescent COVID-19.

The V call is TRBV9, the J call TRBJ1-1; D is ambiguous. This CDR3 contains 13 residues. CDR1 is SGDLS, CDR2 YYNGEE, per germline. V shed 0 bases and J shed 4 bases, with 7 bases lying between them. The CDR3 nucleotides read TGTGCCAGCAGCGTAGGACGGAGCACTGAAGCTTTCTTT. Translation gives CASSVGRSTEAFF.

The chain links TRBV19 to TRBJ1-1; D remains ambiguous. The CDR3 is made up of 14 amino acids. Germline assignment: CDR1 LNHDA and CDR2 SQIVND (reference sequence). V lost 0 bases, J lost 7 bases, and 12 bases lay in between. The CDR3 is CASSIDPSVSEAFF. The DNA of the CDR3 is TGTGCCAGTAGTATAGATCCCAGCGTCAGTGAAGCTTTCTTT.

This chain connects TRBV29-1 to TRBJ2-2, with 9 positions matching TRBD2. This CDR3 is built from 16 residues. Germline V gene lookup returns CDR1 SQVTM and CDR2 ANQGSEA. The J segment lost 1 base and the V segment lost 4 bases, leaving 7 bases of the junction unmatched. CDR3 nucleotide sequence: TGCAGCGTTGGGCCCCCTAGCGGGGTGAACACCGGGGAGCTGTTTTTT. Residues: CSVGPPSGVNTGELFF.

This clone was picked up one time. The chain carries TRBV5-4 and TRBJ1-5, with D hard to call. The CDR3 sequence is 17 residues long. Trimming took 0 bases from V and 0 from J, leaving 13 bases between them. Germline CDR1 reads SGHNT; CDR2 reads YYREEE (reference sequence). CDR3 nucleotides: TGTGCCAGCAGCTTGGATAGTCACAGATATAGCAATCAGCCCCAGCATTTT. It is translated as CASSLDSHRYSNQPQHF.

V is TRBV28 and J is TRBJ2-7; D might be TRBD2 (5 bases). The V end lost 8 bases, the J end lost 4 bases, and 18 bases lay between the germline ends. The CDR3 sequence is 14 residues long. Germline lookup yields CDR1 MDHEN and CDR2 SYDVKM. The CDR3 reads CASSSGSVGYEQYV. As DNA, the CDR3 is TGTGCCAGCTCTTCGGGGTCGGTGGGGTACGAGCAGTACGTC.

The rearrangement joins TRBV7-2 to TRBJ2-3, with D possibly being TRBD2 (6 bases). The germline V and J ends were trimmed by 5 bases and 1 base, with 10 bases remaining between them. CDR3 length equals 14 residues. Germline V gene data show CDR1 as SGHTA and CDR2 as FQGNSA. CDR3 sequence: CASSLQRGTDTQYF. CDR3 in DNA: TGTGCCAGCAGCCTTCAGCGGGGCACAGATACGCAGTATTTT.

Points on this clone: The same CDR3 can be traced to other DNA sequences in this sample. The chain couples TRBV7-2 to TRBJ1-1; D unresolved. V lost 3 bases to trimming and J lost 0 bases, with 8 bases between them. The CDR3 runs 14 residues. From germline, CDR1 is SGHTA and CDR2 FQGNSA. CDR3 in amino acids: CASSLRGLNTEAFF. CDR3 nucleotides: TGTGCCAGCAGCTTGCGGGGATTGAACACTGAAGCTTTCTTT.

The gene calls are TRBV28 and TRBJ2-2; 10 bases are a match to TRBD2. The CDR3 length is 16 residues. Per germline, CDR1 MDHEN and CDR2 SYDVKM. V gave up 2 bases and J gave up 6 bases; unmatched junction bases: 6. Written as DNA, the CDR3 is TGTGCCAGCAGTTTACCCCCTAGCGGGAGAGCCGGGGAGCTGTTTTTT. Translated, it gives CASSLPPSGRAGELFF.

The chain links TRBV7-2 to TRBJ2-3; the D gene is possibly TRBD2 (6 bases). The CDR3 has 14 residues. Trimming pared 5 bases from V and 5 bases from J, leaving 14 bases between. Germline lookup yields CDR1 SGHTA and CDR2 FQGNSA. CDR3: CASSPVGTGDTQYF. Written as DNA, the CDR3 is TGTGCCAGCAGCCCAGTCGGGACTGGAGATACGCAGTATTTT.

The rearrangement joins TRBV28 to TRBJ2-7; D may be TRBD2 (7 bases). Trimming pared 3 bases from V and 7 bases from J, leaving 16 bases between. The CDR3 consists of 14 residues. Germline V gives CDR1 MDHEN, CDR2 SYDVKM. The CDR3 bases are TGTGCCAGCAGTTTGCTAGGGGAGGGGGTAGAGCAGTACTTC. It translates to CASSLLGEGVEQYF.